One sample yielded the 18 T cell receptor beta chains listed below, sequenced in a study of T cell responses to AZD1222 COVID-19 vaccine. Clones were sequenced by immunoSEQ multiplex PCR, and TCRdb holds only the in-frame ones, with some missing. The sample yields approximately 61,000 clones, 65% to 85% seen once. The specimen was peripheral blood, collected 28 days after the second AZD1222 dose. The receptor source for this set is an adult who received the AZD1222 COVID-19 vaccine.

The V and J genes are TRBV7-9 and TRBJ1-2, with a tentative D call TRBD1 (6 bases). Germline V gene data show CDR1 as SEHNR and CDR2 as FQNEAQ (reference sequence). V dropped 6 bases and J dropped 4 bases, with 15 bases sitting between them. The length of the CDR3 is 14 residues. CDR3 amino acids: CASRPPGDTYGYTF. DNA for the CDR3: TGTGCCAGCAGACCCCCGGGGGACACCTATGGCTACACCTTC.

The genes are TRBV28 and TRBJ1-3; D remains ambiguous. The CDR3 extends over 16 amino acids. Trimming took 4 bases from V and 3 from J, leaving 16 bases between them. Germline V gene data show CDR1 as MDHEN and CDR2 as SYDVKM. DNA for the CDR3: TGTGCCAGCAGTTCGACGGGAACTAGCTATGGAAACACCATATATTTT. This translates into CASSSTGTSYGNTIYF.

The chain combines TRBV30 with TRBJ1-6, with D unclear. Germline loops: CDR1 GTSNPN, CDR2 SVGIG (reference sequence). The CDR3 is 13 amino acids. The V gene lost 4 bases and the J gene lost 7 bases, with 11 bases spanning the gap. The chain's CDR3 is CAWNPQSNSPLHF. The CDR3 nucleotides are TGTGCCTGGAACCCGCAGAGCAATTCACCCCTCCACTTT.

The chain recombines TRBV7-2 with TRBJ2-2; 11 bases fit TRBD2. The V gene end was trimmed by 2 bases and the J gene end by 1 base; junction bases not matched to a gene: 9. The CDR3 runs 19 residues. CDR1 SGHTA and CDR2 FQGNSA come from the germline V gene. The CDR3 protein is CASSLISGLAGMNTGELFF. In DNA, the CDR3 is TGTGCCAGCAGCTTAATAAGTGGACTAGCGGGTATGAACACCGGGGAGCTGTTTTTT.

This chain uses TRBV11-3 with TRBJ2-2, with 7 bases lining up with TRBD1. This CDR3 has 18 residues. Trimming took 5 bases from V and 1 from J; bases not matched to a gene: 13. Per germline, CDR1 SGHNT and CDR2 YENEEA. The DNA of the CDR3 is TGTGCCAGCAGCCCAAGCCGGTCTCGACAGGGGAACACCGGGGAGCTGTTTTTT. This translates into CASSPSRSRQGNTGELFF.

This rearrangement joins TRBV5-6 to TRBJ1-5; no clear D. The germline V gene encodes CDR1 SGHDT and CDR2 YYEEEE. This CDR3 has 16 residues. Trimming cost V 1 base and J 0 bases, with 11 bases left between them. CDR3 residues: CASSLSRSFSNQPQHF. DNA for the CDR3: TGTGCCAGCAGCTTGAGCAGGTCATTTAGCAATCAGCCCCAGCATTTT.

The chain employs TRBV11-2 and TRBJ1-1; tentatively, D is TRBD1 (6 bases). The ends were cut back, 4 bases at V and 1 base at J, with 19 bases in the middle. The CDR3 extends over 17 amino acids. Germline V gene sequence: CDR1 SGHAT, CDR2 FQNNGV. The CDR3 loop is CASSSYPRGPGNTEAFF. The CDR3 nucleotides are TGTGCCAGCAGCTCCTACCCCAGGGGCCCCGGGAACACTGAAGCTTTCTTT.

The rearrangement joins TRBV5-4 to TRBJ1-1, with a tentative D call TRBD1 (6 bases). CDR1 and CDR2 (germline): SGHNT, YYREEE (reference sequence). V lost 0 bases and J lost 1, with 10 bases in between. The CDR3 is 15 amino acids. Here the CDR3 reads CASSLGQVPNTEAFF. The CDR3 DNA reads as TGTGCCAGCAGCTTGGGACAGGTACCGAACACTGAAGCTTTCTTT.

The genes are TRBV5-1 and TRBJ2-7; the D gene is possibly TRBD1 (6 bases). The CDR3 is 16 amino acids. V lost 1 base and J 2 bases, leaving 16 bases between the germline ends. Germline CDR1 reads SGHRS; CDR2 reads YFSETQ. The CDR3 sequence is CASSLHAQGTAYEQYF. The CDR3 coding sequence is TGCGCCAGCAGCTTGCACGCACAGGGTACTGCCTACGAGCAGTACTTC.

This sequence joins TRBV18 and TRBJ2-5, with a tentative D call TRBD2 (6 bases). This CDR3 region has 14 residues. V was clipped by 3 bases and J by 2 bases, with 10 bases between them. Germline-derived CDR1 and CDR2 are KGHSH and LQKENI. This chain's CDR3 is CASSPLGTQETQYF. The CDR3 nucleotides read TGTGCCAGCTCACCTTTGGGGACTCAAGAGACCCAGTACTTC.

This chain links TRBV19 with TRBJ2-3, with 16 bases aligning to TRBD2. V lost 9 bases to trimming and J lost 2 bases; unmatched junction nucleotides: 8. The V gene's germline CDR1 is LNHDA and CDR2 SQIVND (reference sequence). The CDR3 extends over 17 amino acids. CDR3 nucleotide sequence: TGTGCCAGCCAGGGACTAGCGGGAGGGCTATCCACAGATACGCAGTATTTT. It yields the protein CASQGLAGGLSTDTQYF.

V gene TRBV7-2 combines with J gene TRBJ2-3; D is unresolved. This CDR3 region has 13 residues. Trimming cost V 4 bases and J 0 bases, with 5 bases left between them. Germline CDR1 SGHTA, CDR2 FQGNSA. CDR3 sequence reads: CASSSTSTDTQYF. The CDR3 nucleotides are TGTGCCAGCAGCTCGACTAGCACAGATACGCAGTATTTT.

V is TRBV6-2 or TRBV6-3 and J is TRBJ1-2, with a possible D match to TRBD1 (6 bases). Trimming took 2 bases from V and 4 from J, leaving 17 bases between them. CDR3 length: 16 residues. Germline lookup yields CDR1 MNHEY and CDR2 SVGEGT. The chain's CDR3 is CASSYNGQRGLYGYTF. The CDR3 nucleotides read TGTGCCAGCAGTTACAATGGCCAACGGGGGCTCTATGGCTACACCTTC.

This clone was observed a handful of times. The gene calls are TRBV5-4 and TRBJ2-7; D remains ambiguous. CDR3 size: 14 residues. Germline CDR1 and CDR2: SGHNT and YYREEE (reference sequence). V shed 4 bases and J shed 2 bases, with 13 bases lying between them. This CDR3 reads CASSPGPMTYEQYF. The CDR3 DNA sequence: TGTGCCAGCAGCCCCGGACCGATGACCTACGAGCAGTACTTC.

V gene TRBV28 combines with J gene TRBJ2-1, with TRBD2 identical over 7 bases. Looked up from germline, CDR1 is MDHEN and CDR2 is SYDVKM. This CDR3 is built from 16 residues. Trimming cost V 8 bases and J 3 bases; bases outside gene matches: 13. Here the CDR3 reads CASGSPSAGDYNEQFF. The DNA for the CDR3 is TGTGCCAGCGGATCCCCTTCTGCGGGAGACTACAATGAGCAGTTCTTC.

The J gene is TRBJ1-1, the V gene TRBV9, with D unclear. Trimming cost V 0 bases and J 2 bases, with 11 bases left between them. The CDR3 loop spans 15 amino acids. Germline V lookup: CDR1 SGDLS, CDR2 YYNGEE. The CDR3 protein is CASSVGQIRNTEAFF. Here the CDR3 DNA reads TGTGCCAGCAGCGTAGGACAAATCAGAAACACTGAAGCTTTCTTT.

This chain connects TRBV6-1 to TRBJ1-1; D may be TRBD1 (5 bases). Trimming left V 2 bases short and J 4 bases short, with 14 bases between. The V gene's germline CDR1 is MNHNS and CDR2 SASEGT. The CDR3 length is 15 residues. The DNA of the CDR3 is TGTGCCAGCAGTGAAATGGGGGGGACCATCACTGAAGCTTTCTTT. It specifies CASSEMGGTITEAFF.

This clone was observed a single time. V gene TRBV4-1 combines with J gene TRBJ2-1; 7 bases line up with TRBD2. The CDR3 loop spans 17 amino acids. Germline V CDR1 and CDR2: MGHRA, YSYEKL. V dropped 0 bases and J dropped 7; count of bases not matched to a gene: 12. The CDR3 coding sequence is TGCGCCAGCAGCCAAGATGCCTTCCTAGCGGCTAAGAATGAGCAGTTCTTC. Translated, it gives CASSQDAFLAAKNEQFF.